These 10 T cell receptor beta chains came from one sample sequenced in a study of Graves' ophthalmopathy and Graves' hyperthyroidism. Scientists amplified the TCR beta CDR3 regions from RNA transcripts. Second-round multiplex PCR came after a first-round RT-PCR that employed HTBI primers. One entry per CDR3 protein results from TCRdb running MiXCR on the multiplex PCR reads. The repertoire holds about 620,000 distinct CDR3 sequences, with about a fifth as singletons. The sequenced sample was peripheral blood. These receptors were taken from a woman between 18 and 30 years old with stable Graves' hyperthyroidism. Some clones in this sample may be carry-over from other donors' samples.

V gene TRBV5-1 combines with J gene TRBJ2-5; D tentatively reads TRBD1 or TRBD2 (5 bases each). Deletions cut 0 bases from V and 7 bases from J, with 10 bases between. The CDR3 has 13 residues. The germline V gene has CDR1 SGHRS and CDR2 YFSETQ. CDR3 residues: CASSLARGRTQYF. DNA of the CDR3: TGCGCCAGCAGCTTGGCCCGGGGCCGGACCCAGTACTTC. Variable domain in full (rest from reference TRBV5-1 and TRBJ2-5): KAGVTQTPRYLIKTRGQQVTLSCSPISGHRSVSWYQQTPGQGLQFLFEYFSETQRNKGNFPGRFSGRQFSNSRSEMNVSTLELGDSALYLCASSLARGRTQYFGPGTRLLVL.

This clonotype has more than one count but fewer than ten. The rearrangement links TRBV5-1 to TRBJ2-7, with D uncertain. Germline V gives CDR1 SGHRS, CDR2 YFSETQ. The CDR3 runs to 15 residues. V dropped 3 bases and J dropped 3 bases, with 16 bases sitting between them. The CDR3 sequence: CASSWRLGPNYEQYF. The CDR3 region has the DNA TGCGCCAGCAGCTGGCGCCTCGGACCAAACTACGAGCAGTACTTC.

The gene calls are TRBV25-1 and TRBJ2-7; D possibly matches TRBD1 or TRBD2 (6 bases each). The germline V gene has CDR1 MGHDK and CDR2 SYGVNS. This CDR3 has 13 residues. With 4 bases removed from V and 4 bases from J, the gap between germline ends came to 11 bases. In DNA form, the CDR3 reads TGTGCCAGCAGTGGGAAGGGGGGATACGAGCAGTACTTC. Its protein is CASSGKGGYEQYF.

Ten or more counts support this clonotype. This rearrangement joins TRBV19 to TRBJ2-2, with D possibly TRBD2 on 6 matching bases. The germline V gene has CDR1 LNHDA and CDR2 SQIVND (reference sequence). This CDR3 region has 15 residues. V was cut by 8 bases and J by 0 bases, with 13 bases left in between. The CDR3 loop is CASRRGRPNTGELFF. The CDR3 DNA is TGTGCCAGTCGGCGGGGACGACCGAACACCGGGGAGCTGTTTTTT.

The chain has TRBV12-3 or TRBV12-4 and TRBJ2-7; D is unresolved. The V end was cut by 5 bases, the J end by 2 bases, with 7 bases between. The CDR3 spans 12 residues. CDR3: CASSEQAYEQYV. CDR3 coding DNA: TGTGCCAGCAGTGAACAAGCCTACGAGCAGTACGTC.

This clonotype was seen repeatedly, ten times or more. This CDR3 reads CSALDPRKIETQYF. CDR3 nucleotide sequence: TGCAGTGCGCTGGATCCCAGAAAGATCGAGACCCAGTACTTC. The rearrangement uses TRBV20-1 and TRBJ2-5; D ambiguous. CDR3 length equals 14 residues. V was shortened by 6 bases and J by 5 bases, with 19 bases between the two germline ends. CDR1 and CDR2 (germline): DFQATT, SNEGSKA (reference sequence).

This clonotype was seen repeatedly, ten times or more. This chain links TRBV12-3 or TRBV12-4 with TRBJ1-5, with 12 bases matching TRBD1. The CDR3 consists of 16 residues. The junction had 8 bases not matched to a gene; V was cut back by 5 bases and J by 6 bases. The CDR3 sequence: CASSTGQGALSQPQHF. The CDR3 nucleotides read TGTGCCAGCAGTACGGGACAGGGGGCCTTAAGTCAGCCCCAGCATTTT.

CDR3 residues: CASSQSGRDYGYTF. The CDR3, as DNA: TGTGCCAGCAGCCAATCAGGCAGGGACTATGGCTACACCTTC. The chain joins TRBV16 to TRBJ1-2; a possible D gene is TRBD1 (5 bases). Germline V CDR1 and CDR2: KGHSY, FQNENV. The germline V and J ends were trimmed by 0 bases and 3 bases, with 8 bases remaining between them. The CDR3 length is 14 residues.

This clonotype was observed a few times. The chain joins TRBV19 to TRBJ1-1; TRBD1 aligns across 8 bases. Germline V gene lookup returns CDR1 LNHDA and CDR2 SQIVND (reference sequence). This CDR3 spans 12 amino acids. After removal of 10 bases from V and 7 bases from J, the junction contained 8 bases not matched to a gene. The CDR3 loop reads CATLDRVGEAFF. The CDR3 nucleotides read TGTGCCACCCTGGACAGGGTGGGTGAAGCTTTCTTT.

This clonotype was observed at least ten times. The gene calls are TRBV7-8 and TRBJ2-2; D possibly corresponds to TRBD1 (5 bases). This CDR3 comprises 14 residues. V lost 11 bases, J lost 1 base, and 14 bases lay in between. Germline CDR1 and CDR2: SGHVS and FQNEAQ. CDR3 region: CAWPGTGNTGELFF. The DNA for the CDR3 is TGTGCCTGGCCCGGCACAGGGAACACCGGGGAGCTGTTTTTT.